This TCR beta chain is drawn from a study of cytomegalovirus exposure and HLA in healthy donors. Trimming stripped 1 base from V and 4 bases from J, with 8 bases between. There are 14 residues in the CDR3. Germline CDR1 SGHTA, CDR2 FQGNSA. Worth noting for this clone: No antigen is known for it.

The PCR employed 60 Vbeta primers together with 13 Jbeta primers. Produced via immunoSEQ multiplex PCR; TCRdb's table is partial and in-frame only. This table has a few hundred thousand clones, approximately 80% appearing once. Study-wide findings and caveats: In a later analysis, CMV-associated beta chains were mostly HLA-associated, it appeared. The listing of 160 or so TCR beta chains classed them as cytomegalovirus-associated. The study had only CMV serostatus as immune exposure information.

The source material was PBMCs. This chain links TRBV7-2 with TRBJ1-5; D is unresolved. This TCR was sampled from a man aged 25-40 years in good health and CMV-seronegative. The CDR3 DNA reads TGTGCCAGCAGCTTAGGGGCCACTAATCAGCCCCAGCATTTT. It specifies CASSLGATNQPQHF.